This TCR beta chain was documented in a study of metastatic and nonmetastatic thyroid tumors. Turning to the study itself: Samples came from malignant and benign thyroid patients, and repertoires were compared across blood and tumor or nodule tissue. Study conclusions and caveats: For both blood and tumor, malignant thyroid tumors reportedly showed significantly higher TCR beta diversity than benign nodules did.

Per the germline V gene, CDR1 is SEHNR and CDR2 is FQNEAQ (reference sequence). The CDR3 has 14 amino acids. Trimming shortened V by 3 bases and J by 1 base, and 6 bases separated the two germline ends. Thyroid surgery was preceded by no treatment in any patient. This clone was detected many times. Its antigen is unknown. With MiXCR, TCRdb reprocessed the PCR reads. The sample yields approximately 20,000 clones, approximately 32% seen once. The chain has TRBV7-9 and TRBJ2-2; D gene unclear. Sequenced material: adjacent normal tissue. The sequence derives from a female donor with papillary thyroid cancer or a benign thyroid nodule (not recorded which). Some clones in this sample may be carry-over from other donors' samples. CDR3 sequence: CASSLRMNTGELFF. The DNA of the CDR3 is TGTGCCAGCAGCTTGAGAATGAACACCGGGGAGCTGTTTTTT.